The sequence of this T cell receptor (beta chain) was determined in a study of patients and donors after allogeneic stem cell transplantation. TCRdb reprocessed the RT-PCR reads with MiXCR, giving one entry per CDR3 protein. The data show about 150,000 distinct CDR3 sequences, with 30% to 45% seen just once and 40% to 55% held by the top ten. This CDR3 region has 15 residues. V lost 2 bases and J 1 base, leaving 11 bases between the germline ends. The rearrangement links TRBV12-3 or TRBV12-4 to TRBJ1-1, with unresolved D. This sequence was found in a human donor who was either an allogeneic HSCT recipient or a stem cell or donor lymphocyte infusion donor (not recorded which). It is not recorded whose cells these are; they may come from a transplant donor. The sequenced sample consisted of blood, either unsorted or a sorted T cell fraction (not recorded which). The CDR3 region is CASSLLGGPNTEAFF. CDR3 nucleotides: TGTGCCAGCAGTTTATTAGGAGGGCCGAACACTGAAGCTTTCTTT.